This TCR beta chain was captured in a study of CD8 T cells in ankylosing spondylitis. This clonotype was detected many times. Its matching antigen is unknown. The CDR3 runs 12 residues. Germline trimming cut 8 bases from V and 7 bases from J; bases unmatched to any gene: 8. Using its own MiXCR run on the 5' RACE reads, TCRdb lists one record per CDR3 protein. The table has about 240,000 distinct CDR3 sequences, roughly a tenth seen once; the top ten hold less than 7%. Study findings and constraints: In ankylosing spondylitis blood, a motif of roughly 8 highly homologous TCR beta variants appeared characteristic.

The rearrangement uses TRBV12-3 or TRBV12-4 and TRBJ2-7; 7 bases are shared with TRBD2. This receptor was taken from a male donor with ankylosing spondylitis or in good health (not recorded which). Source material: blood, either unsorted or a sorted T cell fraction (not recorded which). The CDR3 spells CASWGGLGEQYF. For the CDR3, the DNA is TGTGCCAGCTGGGGGGGACTGGGGGAGCAGTACTTC.